Sequencing of this T cell receptor beta chain was carried out in a study of T cell repertoires in cytomegalovirus infection. Overall study context: Public TCR beta signatures indicated both CMV infection and matching HLA type.

Regarding the study as a whole: Cumulative frequency of public TCR beta families picked out carriers of CMV plus the relevant HLA. CMV-specific TCR beta clonotypes restricted by HLA-C dominated the ex vivo response.

TCRdb ran MiXCR on the reads and lists one entry per CDR3 protein. The sample shows under 200,000 distinct CDR3 sequences, 8% to 10% of them seen only once. Remarks on this clonotype: The antigen is unknown. Germline is not matched at one junction end, which may reflect a read error.

Germline loops: CDR1 SGHTA, CDR2 FQGNSA. The CDR3 extends over 15 amino acids. Sequencing input: PBMCs. The receptor was isolated from a human donor in good health (CMV status not recorded). Some clones in this sample may be carry-over from other donors' samples. V gene TRBV7-2 combines with J gene TRBJ2-7; D unclear. CDR3 loop: CASSLAALVAYEQYF. Written as DNA, the CDR3 is TGTGCCAGCAGCTTAGCGGCGCTAGTCGCCTACGAACAGTACTTC.